Listed below are T cell receptor beta chains from one sample, sequenced in a study of blood T cell repertoires in COVID-19. The protocol was immunoSEQ multiplex PCR, while the TCRdb copy is restricted to in-frame clones and leaves out a portion. The table includes hundreds of thousands of clones, around 85% detected once. Sequencing was performed on peripheral blood. The origin of the receptors is a woman in her twenties or thirties who had recovered from COVID-19. The CDR3 runs from the conserved cysteine through the conserved F or W. Fields, in order: V gene, J gene, clone size, D gene, CDR3 length, CDR3 protein, CDR3 DNA. D genes are given only for firm matches. Clone sizes are given selectively: once, few, many, or a class where the clone is expanded.

>TRBV7-9|TRBJ2-2|-|-|15
CASSSNTRTTGELFF
TGTGCCAGCAGCTCTAACACTAGAACAACCGGGGAGCTGTTTTTT
>TRBV4-1|TRBJ2-1|-|TRBD2|13
CASSQTGTSEQFF
TGCGCCAGCAGCCAAACAGGGACTAGTGAGCAGTTCTTC
>TRBV6-5|TRBJ1-4|-|TRBD1|15
CASRRGTGPNEKLFF
TGTGCCAGCAGGAGGGGGACAGGGCCTAATGAAAAACTGTTTTTT
>TRBV24-1|TRBJ2-3|-|TRBD1|16
CATSDLDQGVTDTQYF
TGTGCCACCAGTGATTTGGATCAGGGGGTAACAGATACGCAGTATTTT
>TRBV9|TRBJ1-1|-|TRBD1|13
CASSADRDLEAFF
TGTGCCAGCAGCGCGGACAGGGATCTTGAAGCTTTCTTT
>TRBV30|TRBJ2-3|-|-|14
CAWSHGTSTDTQYF
TGTGCCTGGAGTCACGGGACTAGCACAGATACGCAGTATTTT
>TRBV2|TRBJ2-6|-|TRBD2|16
CASSLAGGPGANVLTF
TGTGCCAGCAGTCTAGCGGGGGGGCCTGGGGCCAACGTCCTGACTTTC
>TRBV5-6|TRBJ2-2|many|TRBD1|14
CASSWGQYTGELFF
TGTGCCAGCAGCTGGGGACAGTACACCGGGGAGCTGTTTTTT
>TRBV20-1|TRBJ2-3|-|TRBD2|16
CSASSAGVVVTDTQYF
TGCAGTGCTAGTTCTGCGGGAGTGGTTGTCACAGATACGCAGTATTTT
>TRBV7-9|TRBJ1-1|-|-|13
CASSSRDNLEAFF
TGTGCCAGCAGCTCACGGGACAACCTTGAAGCTTTCTTT
>TRBV30|TRBJ2-7|-|-|12
CAWNSGTYEQYF
TGTGCCTGGAATAGCGGAACCTACGAGCAGTACTTC
>TRBV5-1|TRBJ2-7|-|-|15
CASSLVDGQTYEQYF
TGCGCCAGCAGCTTGGTCGACGGACAAACCTACGAGCAGTACTTC
>TRBV23-1|TRBJ1-4|-|-|14
CASSRRGVLGKLFF
TGCGCCAGCAGTCGACGCGGAGTCTTGGGAAAACTGTTTTTT
>TRBV25-1|TRBJ1-2|-|TRBD1|13
CASSEGQGYGYTF
TGTGCCAGCAGCGAGGGACAGGGGTATGGCTACACCTTC
>TRBV29-1|TRBJ1-1|-|-|11
CSSQANTEAFF
TGCAGCTCCCAAGCAAACACTGAAGCTTTCTTT
>TRBV30|TRBJ1-6|-|-|13
CAWTGSYNSPLHF
TGTGCCTGGACGGGTTCCTATAATTCACCCCTCCACTTT
>TRBV3-1/TRBV3-2|TRBJ2-7|-|TRBD1|18
CASSHPGRGPRPIYEQYF
TGTGCCAGCAGCCATCCAGGTAGGGGGCCCCGACCCATCTACGAGCAGTACTTC